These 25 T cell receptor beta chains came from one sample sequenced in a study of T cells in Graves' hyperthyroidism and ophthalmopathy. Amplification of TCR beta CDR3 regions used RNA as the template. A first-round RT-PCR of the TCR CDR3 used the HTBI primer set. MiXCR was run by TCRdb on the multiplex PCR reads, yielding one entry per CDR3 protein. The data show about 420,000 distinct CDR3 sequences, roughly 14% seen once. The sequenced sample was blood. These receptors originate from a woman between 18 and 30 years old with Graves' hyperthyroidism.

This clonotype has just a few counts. CDR3 loop: CAISGPSGITDTQYF. In nucleotides, the CDR3 is TGTGCCATCAGTGGGCCTAGCGGGATCACAGATACGCAGTATTTT. This rearrangement joins TRBV10-3 to TRBJ2-3, with 9 nucleotides matching TRBD2. The CDR3 sequence is 15 residues long. V lost 4 bases and J lost 2; bases outside the gene matches: 4. The germline V gene encodes CDR1 ENHRY and CDR2 SYGVKD.

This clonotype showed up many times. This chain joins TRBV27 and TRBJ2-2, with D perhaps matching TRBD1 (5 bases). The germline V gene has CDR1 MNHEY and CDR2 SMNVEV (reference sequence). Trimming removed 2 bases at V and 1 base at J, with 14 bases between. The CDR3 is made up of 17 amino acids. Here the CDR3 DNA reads TGTGCCAGCAGTTTAAGACAAGAGACAGTGAACACCGGGGAGCTGTTTTTT. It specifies CASSLRQETVNTGELFF.

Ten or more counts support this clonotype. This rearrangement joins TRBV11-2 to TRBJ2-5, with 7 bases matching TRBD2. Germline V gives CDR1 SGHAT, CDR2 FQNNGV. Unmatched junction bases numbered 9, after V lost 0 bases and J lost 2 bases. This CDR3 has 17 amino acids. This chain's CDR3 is CASSLDLVRGVQETQYF. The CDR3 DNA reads TGTGCCAGCAGCTTAGATCTGGTACGGGGGGTACAAGAGACCCAGTACTTC. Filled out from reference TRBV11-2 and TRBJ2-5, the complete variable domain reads EAGVAQSPRYKIIEKRQSVAFWCNPISGHATLYWYQQILGQGPKLLIQFQNNGVVDDSQLPKDRFSAERLKGVDSTLKIQPAKLEDSAVYLCASSLDLVRGVQETQYFGPGTRLLVL.

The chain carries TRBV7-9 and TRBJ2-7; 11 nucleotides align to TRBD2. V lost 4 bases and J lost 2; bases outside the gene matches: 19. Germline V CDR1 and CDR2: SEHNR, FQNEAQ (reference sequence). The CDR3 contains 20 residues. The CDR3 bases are TGTGCCAGCAGCTCCCAGGGGGGGGCTAGCGGGAGGAGCGGGGCCTACGAGCAGTACTTC. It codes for CASSSQGGASGRSGAYEQYF.

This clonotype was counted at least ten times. CDR3 DNA: TGTGCCAGCTCCTTTGGGGGGGCGCACAGGGATACGCAGTATTTT. Translated: CASSFGGAHRDTQYF. V and J are TRBV6-2 or TRBV6-3 and TRBJ2-3; D is possibly TRBD2 (7 bases). V dropped 8 bases and J dropped 6 bases, with 21 bases sitting between them. This CDR3 is 15 amino acids long. CDR1 and CDR2 (germline): MNHEY, SVGEGT.

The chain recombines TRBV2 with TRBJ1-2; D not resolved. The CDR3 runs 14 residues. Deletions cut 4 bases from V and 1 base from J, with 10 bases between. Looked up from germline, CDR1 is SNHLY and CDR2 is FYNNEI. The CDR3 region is CASSGDTSNYGYTF. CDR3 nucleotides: TGTGCCAGCAGTGGAGACACGAGTAACTATGGCTACACCTTC.

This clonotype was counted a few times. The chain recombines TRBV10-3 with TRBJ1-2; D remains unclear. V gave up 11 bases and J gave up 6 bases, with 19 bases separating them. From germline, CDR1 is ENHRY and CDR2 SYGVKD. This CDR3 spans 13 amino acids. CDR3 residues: CAAMSSGSDGYTF. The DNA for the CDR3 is TGTGCCGCAATGTCGTCGGGTTCTGATGGCTACACCTTC.

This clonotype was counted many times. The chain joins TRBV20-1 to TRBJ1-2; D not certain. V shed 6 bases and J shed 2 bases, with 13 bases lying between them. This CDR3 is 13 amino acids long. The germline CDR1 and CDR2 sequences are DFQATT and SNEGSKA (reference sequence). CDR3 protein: CSALNISNYGYTF. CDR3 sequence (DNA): TGCAGTGCCCTTAATATCTCCAACTATGGCTACACCTTC.

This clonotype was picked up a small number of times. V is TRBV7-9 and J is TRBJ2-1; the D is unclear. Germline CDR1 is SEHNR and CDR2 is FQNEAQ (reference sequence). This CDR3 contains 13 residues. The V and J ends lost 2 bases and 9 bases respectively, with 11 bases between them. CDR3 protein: CASSLIMNLEQFF. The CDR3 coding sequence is TGTGCCAGCAGCTTAATTATGAATCTTGAGCAGTTCTTC.

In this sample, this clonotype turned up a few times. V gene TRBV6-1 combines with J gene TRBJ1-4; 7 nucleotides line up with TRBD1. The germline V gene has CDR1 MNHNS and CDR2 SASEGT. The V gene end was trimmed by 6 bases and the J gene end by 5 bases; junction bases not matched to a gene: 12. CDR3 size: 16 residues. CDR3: CASRKGATEGNEKLFF. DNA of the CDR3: TGTGCCAGCAGAAAGGGGGCTACGGAGGGGAATGAAAAACTGTTTTTT.

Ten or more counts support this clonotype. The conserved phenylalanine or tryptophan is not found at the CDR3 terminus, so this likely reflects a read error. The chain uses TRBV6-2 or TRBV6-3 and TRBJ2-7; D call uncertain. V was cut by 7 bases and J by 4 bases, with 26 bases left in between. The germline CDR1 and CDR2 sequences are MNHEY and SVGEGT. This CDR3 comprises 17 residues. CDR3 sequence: CASTQLPRVLKSYEQYL. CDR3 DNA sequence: TGTGCCAGCACGCAACTCCCCCGGGTCCTAAAGTCGTACGAGCAGTACCTC.

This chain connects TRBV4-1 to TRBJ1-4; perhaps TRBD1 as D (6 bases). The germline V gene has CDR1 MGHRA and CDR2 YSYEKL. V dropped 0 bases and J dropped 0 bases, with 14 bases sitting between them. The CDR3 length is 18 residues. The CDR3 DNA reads TGCGCCAGCAGCCAAGATTCCCCCTACAGGGCAACTAATGAAAAACTGTTTTTT. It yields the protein CASSQDSPYRATNEKLFF.

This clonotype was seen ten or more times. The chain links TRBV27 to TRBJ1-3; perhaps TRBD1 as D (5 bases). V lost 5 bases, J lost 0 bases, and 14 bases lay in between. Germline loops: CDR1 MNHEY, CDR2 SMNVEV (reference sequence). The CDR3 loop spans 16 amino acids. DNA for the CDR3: TGTGCCAGCAGTATTGACAGCTTGAGCTCTGGAAACACCATATATTTT. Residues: CASSIDSLSSGNTIYF.

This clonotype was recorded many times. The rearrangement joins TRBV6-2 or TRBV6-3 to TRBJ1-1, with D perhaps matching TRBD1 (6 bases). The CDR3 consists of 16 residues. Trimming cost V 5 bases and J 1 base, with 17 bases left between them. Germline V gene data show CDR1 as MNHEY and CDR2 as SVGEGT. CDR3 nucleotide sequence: TGTGCCAGCAGTGGGACTGGGGACACCTCGAACACTGAAGCTTTCTTT. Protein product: CASSGTGDTSNTEAFF.

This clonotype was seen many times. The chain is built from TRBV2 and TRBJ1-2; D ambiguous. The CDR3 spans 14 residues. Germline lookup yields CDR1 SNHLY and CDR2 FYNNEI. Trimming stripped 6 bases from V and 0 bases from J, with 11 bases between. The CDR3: CASSPDGPNYGYTF. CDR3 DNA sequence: TGTGCCAGCAGCCCCGATGGCCCTAACTATGGCTACACCTTC.

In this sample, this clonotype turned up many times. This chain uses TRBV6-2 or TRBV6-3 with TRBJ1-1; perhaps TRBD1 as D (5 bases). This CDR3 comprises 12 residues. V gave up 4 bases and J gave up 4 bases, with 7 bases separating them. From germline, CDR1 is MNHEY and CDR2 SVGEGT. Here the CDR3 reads CASSSQGTEAFF. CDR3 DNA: TGTGCCAGCAGTTCCCAGGGCACTGAAGCTTTCTTT.

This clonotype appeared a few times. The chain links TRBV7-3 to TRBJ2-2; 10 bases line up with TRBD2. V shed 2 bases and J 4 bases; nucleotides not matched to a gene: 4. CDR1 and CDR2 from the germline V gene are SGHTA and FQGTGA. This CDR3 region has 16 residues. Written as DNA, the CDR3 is TGTGCCAGCAGCTTACTAGCGGGAGTCAGCACCGGGGAGCTGTTTTTT. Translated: CASSLLAGVSTGELFF.

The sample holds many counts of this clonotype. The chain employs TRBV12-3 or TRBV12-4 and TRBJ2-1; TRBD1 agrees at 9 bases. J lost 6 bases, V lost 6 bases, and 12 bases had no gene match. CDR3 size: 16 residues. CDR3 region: CASRSAGQGPLNEQFF. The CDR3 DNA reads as TGTGCCAGCAGGTCGGCGGGACAGGGTCCCCTCAATGAGCAGTTCTTC.

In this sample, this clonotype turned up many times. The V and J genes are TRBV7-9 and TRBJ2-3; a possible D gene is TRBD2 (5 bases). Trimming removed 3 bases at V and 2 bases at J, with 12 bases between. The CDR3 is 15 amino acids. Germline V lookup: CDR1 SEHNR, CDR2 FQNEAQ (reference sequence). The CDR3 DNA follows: TGTGCCAGCAGCTTTAGCGTCTCCCACACAGATACGCAGTATTTT. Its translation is CASSFSVSHTDTQYF.

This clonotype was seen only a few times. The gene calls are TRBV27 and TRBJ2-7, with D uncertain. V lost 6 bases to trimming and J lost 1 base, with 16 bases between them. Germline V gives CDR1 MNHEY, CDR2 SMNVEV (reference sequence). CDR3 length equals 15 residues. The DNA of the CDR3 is TGTGCCAGCAGACCCGACCGGTCGTATTCCTACGAGCAGTACTTC. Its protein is CASRPDRSYSYEQYF.

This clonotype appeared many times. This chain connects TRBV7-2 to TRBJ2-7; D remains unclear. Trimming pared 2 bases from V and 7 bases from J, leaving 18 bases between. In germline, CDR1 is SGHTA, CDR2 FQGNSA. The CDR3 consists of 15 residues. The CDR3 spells CASSLSSGSLGEQYF. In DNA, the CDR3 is TGTGCCAGCAGCTTAAGCTCAGGATCCTTAGGAGAGCAGTACTTC.

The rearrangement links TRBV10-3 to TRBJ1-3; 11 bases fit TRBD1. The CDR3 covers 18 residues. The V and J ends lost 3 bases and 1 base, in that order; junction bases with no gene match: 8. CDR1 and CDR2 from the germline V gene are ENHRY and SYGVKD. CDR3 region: CAISELGQGAQSGNTIYF. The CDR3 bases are TGTGCCATCAGTGAACTAGGACAGGGGGCACAATCTGGAAACACCATATATTTT.

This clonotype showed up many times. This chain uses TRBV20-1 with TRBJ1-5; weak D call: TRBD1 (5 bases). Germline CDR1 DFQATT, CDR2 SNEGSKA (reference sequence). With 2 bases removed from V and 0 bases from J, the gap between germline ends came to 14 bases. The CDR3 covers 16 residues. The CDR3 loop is CSARSGREASNQPQHF. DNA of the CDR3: TGCAGTGCTAGATCGGGACGGGAGGCTAGCAATCAGCCCCAGCATTTT.

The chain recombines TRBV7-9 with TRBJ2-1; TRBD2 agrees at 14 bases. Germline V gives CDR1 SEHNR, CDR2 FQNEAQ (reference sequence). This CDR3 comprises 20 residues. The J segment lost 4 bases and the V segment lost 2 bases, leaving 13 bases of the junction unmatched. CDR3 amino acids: CASSLRVGGLAGEGYNEQFF. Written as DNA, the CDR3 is TGTGCCAGCAGCTTAAGGGTAGGGGGACTAGCGGGGGAAGGTTACAATGAGCAGTTCTTC.

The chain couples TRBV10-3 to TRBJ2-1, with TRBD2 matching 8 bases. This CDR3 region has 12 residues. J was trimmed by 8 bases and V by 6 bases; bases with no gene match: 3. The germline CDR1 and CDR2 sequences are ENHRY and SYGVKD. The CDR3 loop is CAISGRGDEQFF. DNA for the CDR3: TGTGCCATCAGCGGGAGGGGGGATGAGCAGTTCTTC.